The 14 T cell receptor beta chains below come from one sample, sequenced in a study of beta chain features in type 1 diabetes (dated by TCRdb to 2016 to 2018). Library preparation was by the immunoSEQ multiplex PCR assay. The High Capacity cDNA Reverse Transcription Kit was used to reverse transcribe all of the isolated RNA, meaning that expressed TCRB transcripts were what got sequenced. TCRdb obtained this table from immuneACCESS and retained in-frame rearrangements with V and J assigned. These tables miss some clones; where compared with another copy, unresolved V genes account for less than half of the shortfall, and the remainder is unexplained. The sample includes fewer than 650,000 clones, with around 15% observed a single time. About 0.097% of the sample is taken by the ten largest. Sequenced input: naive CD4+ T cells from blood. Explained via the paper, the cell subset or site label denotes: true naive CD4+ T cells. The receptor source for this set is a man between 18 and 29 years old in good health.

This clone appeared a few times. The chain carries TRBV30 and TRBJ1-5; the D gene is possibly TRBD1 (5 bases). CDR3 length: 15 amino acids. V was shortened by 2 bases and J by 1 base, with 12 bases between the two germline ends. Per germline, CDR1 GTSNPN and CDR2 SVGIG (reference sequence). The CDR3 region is CAWSRQLESNQPQHF. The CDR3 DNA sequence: TGTGCCTGGAGTAGACAGCTGGAGAGCAATCAGCCCCAGCATTTT.

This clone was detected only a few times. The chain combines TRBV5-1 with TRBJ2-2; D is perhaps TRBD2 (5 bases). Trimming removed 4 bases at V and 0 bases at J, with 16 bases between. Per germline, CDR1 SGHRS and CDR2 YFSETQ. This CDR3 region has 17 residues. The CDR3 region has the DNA TGCGCCAGCAGCCCCTTGGCGGGCAATCCGAACACCGGGGAGCTGTTTTTT. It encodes CASSPLAGNPNTGELFF.

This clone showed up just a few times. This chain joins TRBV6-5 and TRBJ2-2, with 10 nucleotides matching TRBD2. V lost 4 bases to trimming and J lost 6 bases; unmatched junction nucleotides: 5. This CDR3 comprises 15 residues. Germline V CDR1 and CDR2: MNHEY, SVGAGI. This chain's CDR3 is CASSSIAGGAGELFF. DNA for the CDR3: TGTGCCAGCAGTTCAATAGCGGGGGGTGCCGGGGAGCTGTTTTTT.

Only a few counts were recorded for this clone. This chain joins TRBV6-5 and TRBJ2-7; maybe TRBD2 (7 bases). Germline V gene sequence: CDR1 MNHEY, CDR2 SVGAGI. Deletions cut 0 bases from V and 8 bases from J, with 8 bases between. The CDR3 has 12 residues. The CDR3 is CASSYSRGQQYF. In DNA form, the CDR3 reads TGTGCCAGCAGTTACTCGCGGGGGCAGCAGTACTTC.

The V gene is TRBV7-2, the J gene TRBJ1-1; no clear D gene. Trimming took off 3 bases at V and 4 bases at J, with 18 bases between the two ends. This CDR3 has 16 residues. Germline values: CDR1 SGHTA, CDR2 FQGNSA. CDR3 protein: CASSFRRGRLVTEAFF. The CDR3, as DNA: TGTGCCAGCAGCTTCCGCCGGGGTCGGTTGGTCACTGAAGCTTTCTTT.

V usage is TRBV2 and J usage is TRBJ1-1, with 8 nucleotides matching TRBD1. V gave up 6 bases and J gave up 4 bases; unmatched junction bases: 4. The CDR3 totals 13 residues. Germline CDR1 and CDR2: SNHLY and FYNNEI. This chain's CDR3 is CASSVGQGTEAFF. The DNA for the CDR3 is TGTGCCAGCAGCGTTGGACAGGGCACTGAAGCTTTCTTT.

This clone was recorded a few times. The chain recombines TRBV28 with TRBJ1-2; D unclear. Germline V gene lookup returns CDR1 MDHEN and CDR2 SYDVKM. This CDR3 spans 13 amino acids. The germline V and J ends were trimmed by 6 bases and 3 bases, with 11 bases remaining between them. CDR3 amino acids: CASRSTIDYGYTF. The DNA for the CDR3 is TGTGCCAGCAGGTCGACGATTGACTATGGCTACACCTTC.

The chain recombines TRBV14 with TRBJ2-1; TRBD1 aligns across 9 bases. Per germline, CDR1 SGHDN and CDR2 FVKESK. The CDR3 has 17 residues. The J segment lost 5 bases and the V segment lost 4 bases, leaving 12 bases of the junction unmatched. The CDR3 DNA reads TGTGCCAGCAGCCCCCTATGGGACAGGGAAAATCACAATGAGCAGTTCTTC. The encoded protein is CASSPLWDRENHNEQFF.

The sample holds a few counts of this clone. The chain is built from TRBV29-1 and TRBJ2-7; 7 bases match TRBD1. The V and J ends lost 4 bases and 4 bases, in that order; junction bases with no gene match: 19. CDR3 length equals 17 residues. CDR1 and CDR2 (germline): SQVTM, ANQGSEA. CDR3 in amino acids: CSVAWLKGDRVVYEQYF. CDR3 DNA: TGCAGCGTTGCCTGGCTCAAAGGAGACAGGGTCGTTTACGAGCAGTACTTC.

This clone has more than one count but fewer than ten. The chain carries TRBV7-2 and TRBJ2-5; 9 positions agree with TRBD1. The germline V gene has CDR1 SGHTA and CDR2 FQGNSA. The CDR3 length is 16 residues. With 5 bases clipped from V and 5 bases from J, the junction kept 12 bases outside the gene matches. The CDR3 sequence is CASSPARDRVWETQYF. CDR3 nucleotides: TGTGCCAGCAGCCCAGCCCGGGACAGGGTGTGGGAGACCCAGTACTTC.

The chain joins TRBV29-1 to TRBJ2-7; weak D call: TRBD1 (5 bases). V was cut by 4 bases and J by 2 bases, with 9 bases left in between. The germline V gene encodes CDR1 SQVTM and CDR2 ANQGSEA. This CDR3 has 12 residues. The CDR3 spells CSVVTDTYEQYF. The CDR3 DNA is TGCAGCGTTGTGACAGATACCTACGAGCAGTACTTC.

The CDR3 DNA is TGTGCCAGCAGCCAAGGTTATACAGGTTACTACGAGCAGTACTTC. Its translation: CASSQGYTGYYEQYF. The chain links TRBV4-2 to TRBJ2-7; tentatively, D is TRBD1 (5 bases). Germline-derived CDR1 and CDR2 are LGHNA and YNFKEQ. V was trimmed by 1 base and J by 3 bases, leaving 13 bases between them. This CDR3 has 15 amino acids.

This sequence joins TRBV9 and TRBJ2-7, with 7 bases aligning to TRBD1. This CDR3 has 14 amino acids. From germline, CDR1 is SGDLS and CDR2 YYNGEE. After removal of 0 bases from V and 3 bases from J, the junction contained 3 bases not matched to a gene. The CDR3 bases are TGTGCCAGCAGCGTAGACAGGGGCTACTACGAGCAGTACTTC. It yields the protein CASSVDRGYYEQYF.

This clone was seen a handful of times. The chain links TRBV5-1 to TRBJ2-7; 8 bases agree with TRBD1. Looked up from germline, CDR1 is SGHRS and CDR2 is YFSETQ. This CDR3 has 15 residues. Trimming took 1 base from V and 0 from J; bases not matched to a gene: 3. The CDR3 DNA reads TGCGCCAGCAGCTTGACAGGGGGGAACTCCTACGAGCAGTACTTC. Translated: CASSLTGGNSYEQYF.